This TCR beta chain stems from a study of technical replicates of blood from a handful of donors (dated by TCRdb to the late 2010s). Library generation was performed with the immunoSEQ multiplex PCR assay. The clones in this table, taken by TCRdb from immuneACCESS, are in-frame only. Not every clone is retained; where verified, under half of the shortfall comes from an unresolved V gene, and the cause of the rest is unknown. In all, the sample holds over 70,000 clones, and 95% to 97% of those were seen once. The top ten clonotypes cover around 0.22% of the sample. For this chain, trimming is 0 bases at the V end and 6 bases at the J end, and the number of junction bases without a gene match is 14. From a lookup of the germline V gene (reference sequence), CDR1 and CDR2 are GTSNPN and SVGIG. Counted from cysteine to phenylalanine, this CDR3 has 17 amino acids. The sequence is cut down to CDR3 DNA, 51 bases in frame from base 1.

A remark on this clone: Its cognate antigen has yet to be identified. No base quality information exists; no much larger clone differs at one position.

The sequenced material came from T cells isolated from PBMCs. Recombination joined TRBV30 with TRBJ1-5; 7 bases in between match TRBD1. The origin of this receptor is a human donor in good health. The nucleotides read TGTGCCTGGAGTGTATATCTGGGTGGGACAGTAAGTCAGCCCCAGCATTTT. This sequence encodes CAWSVYLGGTVSQPQHF. With all but the CDR3 taken from the reference TRBV30 and TRBJ1-5 genes, the full variable domain is: SQTIHQWPATLVQPVGSPLSLECTVEGTSNPNLYWYRQAAGRGLQLLFYSVGIGQISSEVPQNLSASRPQDRQFILSSKKLLLSDSGFYLCAWSVYLGGTVSQPQHFGDGTRLSIL.